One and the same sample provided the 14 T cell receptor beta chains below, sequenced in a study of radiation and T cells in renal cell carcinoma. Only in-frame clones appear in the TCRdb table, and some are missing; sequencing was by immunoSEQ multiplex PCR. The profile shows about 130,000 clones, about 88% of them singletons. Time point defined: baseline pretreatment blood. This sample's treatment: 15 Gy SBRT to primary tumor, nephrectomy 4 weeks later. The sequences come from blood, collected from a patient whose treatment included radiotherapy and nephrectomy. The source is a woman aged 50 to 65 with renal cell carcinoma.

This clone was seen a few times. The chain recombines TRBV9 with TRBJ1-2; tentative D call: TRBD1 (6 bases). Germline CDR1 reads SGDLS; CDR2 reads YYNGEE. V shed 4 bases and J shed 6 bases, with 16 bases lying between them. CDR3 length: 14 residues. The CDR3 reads CASSPSYRVNGYTF. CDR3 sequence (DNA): TGTGCCAGCAGCCCATCATACAGGGTGAATGGCTACACCTTC.

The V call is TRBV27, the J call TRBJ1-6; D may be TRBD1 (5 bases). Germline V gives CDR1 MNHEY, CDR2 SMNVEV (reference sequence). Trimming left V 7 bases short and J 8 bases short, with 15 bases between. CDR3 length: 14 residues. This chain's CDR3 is CASTSVGRYSPLHF. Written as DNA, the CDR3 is TGTGCCAGCACTTCCGTGGGGCGGTATTCACCCCTCCACTTT.

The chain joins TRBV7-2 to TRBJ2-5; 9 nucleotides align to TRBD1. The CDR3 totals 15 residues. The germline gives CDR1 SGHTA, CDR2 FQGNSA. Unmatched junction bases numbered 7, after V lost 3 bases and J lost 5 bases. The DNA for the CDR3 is TGTGCCAGCAGCTTCCCGGGACAGGGAATGGAGACCCAGTACTTC. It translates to CASSFPGQGMETQYF. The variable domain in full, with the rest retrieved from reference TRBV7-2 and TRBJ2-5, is GAGVSQSPSNKVTEKGKDVELRCDPISGHTALYWYRQSLGQGLEFLIYFQGNSAPDKSGLPSDRFSAERTGGSVSTLTIQRTQQEDSAVYLCASSFPGQGMETQYFGPGTRLLVL.

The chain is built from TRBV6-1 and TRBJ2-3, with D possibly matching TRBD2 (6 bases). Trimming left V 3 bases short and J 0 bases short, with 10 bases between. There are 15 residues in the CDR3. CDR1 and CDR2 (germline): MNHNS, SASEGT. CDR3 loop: CASSEAGPSTDTQYF. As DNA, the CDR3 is TGTGCCAGCAGTGAGGCGGGGCCTAGCACAGATACGCAGTATTTT.

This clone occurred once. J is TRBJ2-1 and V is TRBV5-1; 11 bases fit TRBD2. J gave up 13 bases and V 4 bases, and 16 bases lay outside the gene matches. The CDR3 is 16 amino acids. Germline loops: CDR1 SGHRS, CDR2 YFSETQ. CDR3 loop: CASSGRLAGSYAHQFF. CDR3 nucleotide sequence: TGCGCCAGCAGCGGACGACTAGCGGGGTCATATGCCCACCAGTTCTTC.

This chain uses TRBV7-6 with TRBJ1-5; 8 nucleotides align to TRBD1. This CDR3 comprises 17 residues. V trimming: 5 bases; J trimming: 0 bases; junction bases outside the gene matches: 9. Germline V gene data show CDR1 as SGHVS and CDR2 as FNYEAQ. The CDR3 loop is CASSPGTGSYSNQPQHF. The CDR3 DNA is TGTGCCAGCAGCCCCGGGACAGGATCTTATAGCAATCAGCCCCAGCATTTT.

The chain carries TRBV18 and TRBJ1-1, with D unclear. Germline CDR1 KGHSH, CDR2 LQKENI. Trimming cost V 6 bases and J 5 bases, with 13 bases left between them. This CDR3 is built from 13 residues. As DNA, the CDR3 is TGTGCCAGCTCCCCCCCGGCTATGACTGAAGCTTTCTTT. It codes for CASSPPAMTEAFF.

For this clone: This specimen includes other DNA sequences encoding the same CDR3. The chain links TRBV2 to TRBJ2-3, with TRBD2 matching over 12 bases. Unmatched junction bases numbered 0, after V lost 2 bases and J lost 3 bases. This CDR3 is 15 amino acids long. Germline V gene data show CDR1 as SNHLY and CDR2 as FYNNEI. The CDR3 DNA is TGTGCCAGCAGTGAACTAGCGGGGGGGACAGATACGCAGTATTTT. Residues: CASSELAGGTDTQYF. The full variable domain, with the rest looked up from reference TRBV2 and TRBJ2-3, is EPEVTQTPSHQVTQMGQEVILRCVPISNHLYFYWYRQILGQKVEFLVSFYNNEISEKSEIFDDQFSVERPDGSNFTLKIRSTKLEDSAMYFCASSELAGGTDTQYFGPGTRLTVL.

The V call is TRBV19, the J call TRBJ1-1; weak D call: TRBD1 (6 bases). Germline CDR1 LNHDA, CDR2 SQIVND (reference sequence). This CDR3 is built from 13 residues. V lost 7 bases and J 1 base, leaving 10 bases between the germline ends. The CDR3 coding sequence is TGTGCCAGTATGGGGACAAGGAACACTGAAGCTTTCTTT. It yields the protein CASMGTRNTEAFF.

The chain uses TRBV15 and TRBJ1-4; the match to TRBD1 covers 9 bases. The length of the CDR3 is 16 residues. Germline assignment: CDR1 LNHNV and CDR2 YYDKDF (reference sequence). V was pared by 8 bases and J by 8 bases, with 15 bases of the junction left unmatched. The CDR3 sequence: CATAGTGLEREEKLFF. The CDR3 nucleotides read TGTGCCACCGCCGGGACAGGGTTGGAAAGGGAGGAAAAACTGTTTTTT.

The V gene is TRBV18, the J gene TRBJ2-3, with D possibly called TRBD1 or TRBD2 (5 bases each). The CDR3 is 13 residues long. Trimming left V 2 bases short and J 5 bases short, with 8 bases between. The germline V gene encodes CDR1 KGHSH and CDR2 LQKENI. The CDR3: CASSPGTRDTQYF. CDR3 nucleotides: TGTGCCAGCTCACCAGGGACGAGAGATACGCAGTATTTT.

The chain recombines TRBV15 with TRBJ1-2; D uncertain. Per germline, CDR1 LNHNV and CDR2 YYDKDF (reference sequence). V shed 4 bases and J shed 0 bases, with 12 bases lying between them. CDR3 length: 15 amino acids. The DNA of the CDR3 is TGTGCCACCAGCACAGACCACGTCACTAACTATGGCTACACCTTC. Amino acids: CATSTDHVTNYGYTF.

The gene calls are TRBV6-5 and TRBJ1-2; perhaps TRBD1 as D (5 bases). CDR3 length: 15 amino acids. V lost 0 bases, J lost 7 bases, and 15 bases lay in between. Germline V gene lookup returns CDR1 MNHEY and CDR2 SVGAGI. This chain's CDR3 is CASSYSSARRGGYTF. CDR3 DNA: TGTGCCAGCAGTTACTCCTCTGCTCGGAGGGGTGGCTACACCTTC.

The CDR3 nucleotides read TGCAGCGTCCTGAGAGACCCAACTAATGAAAAACTGTTTTTT. It yields the protein CSVLRDPTNEKLFF. The rearrangement joins TRBV29-1 to TRBJ1-4; D is uncertain. The V and J ends lost 6 bases and 0 bases respectively, with 11 bases between them. CDR3 size: 14 residues. Germline values: CDR1 SQVTM, CDR2 ANQGSEA.